Following are 12 T cell receptor beta chains from one sample sequenced in a study of OX40 agonist ivuxolimab in advanced cancers. The protocol was immunoSEQ multiplex PCR, while the TCRdb copy is restricted to in-frame clones and leaves out a portion. Of over 45,000 clones listed, roughly 85% are singletons. The sequencing used CD4+ or CD8+ T cells sorted from blood, collected in a trial of the OX40 agonist ivuxolimab. The receptors originated from an adult with an advanced solid tumor such as melanoma, head and neck, liver or kidney cancer.

The rearrangement links TRBV5-4 to TRBJ2-5, with 10 positions matching TRBD2. The trim removed 3 bases at V and 4 bases at J, leaving 6 bases unmatched. CDR3 length: 15 residues. Germline V CDR1 and CDR2: SGHNT, YYREEE (reference sequence). Here the CDR3 reads CASSSPSGRRETQYF. The CDR3 DNA follows: TGTGCCAGCAGCTCCCCTAGCGGGAGAAGAGAGACCCAGTACTTC. The entire variable domain, with the rest obtained from reference TRBV5-4 and TRBJ2-5, is as follows: ETGVTQSPTHLIKTRGQQVTLRCSSQSGHNTVSWYQQALGQGPQFIFQYYREEENGRGNFPPRFSGLQFPNYSSELNVNALELDDSALYLCASSSPSGRRETQYFGPGTRLLVL.

A single count supports this clone. The V call is TRBV2, the J call TRBJ1-1; tentatively, D is TRBD1 (6 bases). Germline lookup yields CDR1 SNHLY and CDR2 FYNNEI. V was cut by 6 bases and J by 8 bases, with 13 bases left in between. The length of the CDR3 is 12 residues. This CDR3 reads CASSYRVLEAFF. Written as DNA, the CDR3 is TGTGCCAGCAGCTACAGGGTTTTAGAAGCTTTCTTT.

The chain combines TRBV28 with TRBJ1-5; D possibly corresponds to TRBD1 (6 bases). Trimming shortened V by 5 bases and J by 4 bases, and 6 bases separated the two germline ends. Germline V gene sequence: CDR1 MDHEN, CDR2 SYDVKM. The length of the CDR3 is 12 residues. In DNA form, the CDR3 reads TGTGCCAGCAGTAGGGGGAATCAGCCCCAGCATTTT. Translating it yields CASSRGNQPQHF. The full variable domain, its missing parts supplied by reference TRBV28 and TRBJ1-5, is DVKVTQSSRYLVKRTGEKVFLECVQDMDHENMFWYRQDPGLGLRLIYFSYDVKMKEKGDIPEGYSVSREKKERFSLILESASTNQTSMYLCASSRGNQPQHFGDGTRLSIL.

This chain joins TRBV28 and TRBJ1-1; D is perhaps TRBD1 (5 bases). Germline loops: CDR1 MDHEN, CDR2 SYDVKM. The V and J ends lost 5 bases and 1 base respectively, with 14 bases between them. CDR3 size: 15 residues. The CDR3 is CASSTPGTENTEAFF. In DNA form, the CDR3 reads TGTGCCAGCAGTACCCCGGGGACGGAGAACACTGAAGCTTTCTTT.

V and J are TRBV6-5 and TRBJ1-1; D is undetermined. CDR3 size: 14 residues. Trimming pared 0 bases from V and 8 bases from J, leaving 13 bases between. CDR1 MNHEY and CDR2 SVGAGI come from the germline V gene. Here the CDR3 DNA reads TGTGCCAGCAGTTACTCGAGGGCTCGAGGGGAAGCTTTCTTT. Its translation: CASSYSRARGEAFF.

This clone has more than one count but fewer than ten. V and J are TRBV6-1 and TRBJ2-7; either TRBD1 or TRBD2 may fit D (5 bases each). Per germline, CDR1 MNHNS and CDR2 SASEGT. The CDR3 has 14 residues. Trimming left V 8 bases short and J 2 bases short, with 16 bases between. DNA for the CDR3: TGTGCCAGCTGGGGGTCGGGGAATACCTACGAGCAGTACTTC. This encodes CASWGSGNTYEQYF.

The genes are TRBV7-2 and TRBJ1-3; possible D gene TRBD1, 5 bases. CDR3 size: 15 residues. Trimming cost V 7 bases and J 8 bases, with 21 bases left between them. CDR1 is SGHTA and CDR2 is FQGNSA in the germline V gene. The DNA for the CDR3 is TGTGCCAGCACCTTGGCCGGGGGGGGTTTGTACACCATATATTTT. Amino acid sequence: CASTLAGGGLYTIYF.

V is TRBV5-1 and J is TRBJ2-7; possible D gene TRBD1, 5 bases. V was cut by 4 bases and J by 3 bases, with 14 bases left in between. This CDR3 has 14 residues. Looked up from germline, CDR1 is SGHRS and CDR2 is YFSETQ. This chain's CDR3 is CASSLRALDYEQYF. The CDR3 bases are TGCGCCAGCAGCCTCAGGGCCCTAGACTACGAGCAGTACTTC.

This chain links TRBV5-1 with TRBJ2-1; D possibly uses TRBD1 or TRBD2 (5 bases each). From germline, CDR1 is SGHRS and CDR2 YFSETQ. The V and J ends lost 3 bases and 0 bases respectively, with 13 bases between them. This CDR3 region has 16 residues. The CDR3 is CASSSGPGSSYNEQFF. The CDR3 DNA is TGCGCCAGCAGCTCAGGCCCAGGGAGCTCCTACAATGAGCAGTTCTTC.

This chain uses TRBV12-2 with TRBJ2-5; the D call TRBD2 from the table was never checked on the DNA. TRBV12-2 is labeled a pseudogene. This CDR3 contains 24 residues. The CDR3 sequence: CASRLAFPTARFFLAGEVGETQYF. The CDR3 nucleotides are TGTGCAAGTCGCTTAGCGTTTCCAACAGCGCGCTTTTTTCTAGCGGGAGAAGTTGGGGAGACCCAGTACTTC.

The V and J genes are TRBV30 and TRBJ2-3; the D gene is possibly TRBD2 (6 bases). The CDR3 runs to 15 residues. CDR1 GTSNPN and CDR2 SVGIG come from the germline V gene (reference sequence). With 0 bases removed from V and 6 bases from J, the gap between germline ends came to 16 bases. The CDR3 loop reads CAWSVLGTPRDTQYF. For the CDR3, the DNA is TGTGCCTGGAGTGTACTTGGGACTCCCCGTGATACGCAGTATTTT.

The chain is built from TRBV30 and TRBJ2-5; 10 bases align to TRBD2. The length of the CDR3 is 15 residues. V trimming: 3 bases; J trimming: 2 bases; junction bases outside the gene matches: 6. In germline, CDR1 is GTSNPN, CDR2 SVGIG (reference sequence). CDR3 amino acids: CAWSPGLAPQETQYF. CDR3 coding DNA: TGTGCCTGGAGCCCGGGACTAGCGCCTCAAGAGACCCAGTACTTC.